These 19 T cell receptor beta chains originate from one sample sequenced in a study of T-cell reconstitution after alpha-beta-depleted transplantation in children. Preparation of the TCRbeta library was carried out with unique molecular identifiers. TCRdb reprocessed the PCR reads with MiXCR, giving one entry per CDR3 protein. The table shows more than 450,000 distinct CDR3 sequences, with 18% occurring only once. Sequenced material: PBMCs from the stem cell graft donor, taken from the stem cell graft. The receptors here all came from a human donor who donated a stem cell graft to a child with acute lymphoblastic leukemia.

CDR3 amino acids: CASSVARYNYGYTF. The CDR3, as DNA: TGTGCCAGCAGCGTGGCACGATACAACTATGGCTACACCTTC. The chain is built from TRBV9 and TRBJ1-2; no firm D call. Germline loops: CDR1 SGDLS, CDR2 YYNGEE. V lost 2 bases, J lost 2 bases, and 10 bases lay in between. The CDR3 runs to 14 residues.

The chain combines TRBV27 with TRBJ2-1; D is perhaps TRBD1 or TRBD2 (6 bases each). Germline assignment: CDR1 MNHEY and CDR2 SMNVEV (reference sequence). V gave up 1 base and J gave up 6 bases, with 16 bases separating them. The CDR3 runs to 16 residues. The CDR3 DNA follows: TGTGCCAGCAGTTTATTTGGGGGGCCGAGCGTCAATGAGCAGTTCTTC. Its translation: CASSLFGGPSVNEQFF.

This clonotype was observed a handful of times. The genes are TRBV6-1 and TRBJ2-3; D is perhaps TRBD1 or TRBD2 (5 bases each). CDR1 and CDR2 (germline): MNHNS, SASEGT. The V and J ends lost 1 base and 0 bases respectively, with 8 bases between them. This CDR3 spans 15 amino acids. The CDR3 sequence is CASSEGGRSTDTQYF. The CDR3 coding sequence is TGTGCCAGCAGTGAAGGGGGGAGAAGCACAGATACGCAGTATTTT.

At least ten counts were recorded for this clonotype. The chain is built from TRBV5-1 and TRBJ2-7; TRBD1 agrees at 8 bases. The CDR3 is made up of 13 amino acids. Germline CDR1 and CDR2: SGHRS and YFSETQ. V was pared by 5 bases and J by 7 bases, with 8 bases of the junction left unmatched. CDR3 coding DNA: TGCGCCAGCAGACGGACAGGGAACGCTGAGCAGTACTTC. It encodes CASRRTGNAEQYF.

The V call is TRBV30, the J call TRBJ1-2; tentative D call: TRBD1 (5 bases). Germline V gene data show CDR1 as GTSNPN and CDR2 as SVGIG (reference sequence). CDR3 length: 12 amino acids. V lost 3 bases and J lost 2, with 7 bases in between. This chain's CDR3 is CAWRGTNYGYTF. The DNA of the CDR3 is TGTGCCTGGAGAGGGACCAACTATGGCTACACCTTC.

This clonotype has only a few counts. The J gene is TRBJ1-5, the V gene TRBV27; no clear D gene. This CDR3 is built from 15 residues. Trimming removed 7 bases from V and 1 base from J, with 14 bases in between. Per germline, CDR1 MNHEY and CDR2 SMNVEV (reference sequence). The CDR3 protein is CASTNLGGSNQPQHF. CDR3 DNA: TGTGCCAGCACCAACCTGGGAGGGAGCAATCAGCCCCAGCATTTT.

J is TRBJ1-5 and V is TRBV5-1; TRBD1 might be the D (5 bases). CDR1 SGHRS and CDR2 YFSETQ come from the germline V gene. There are 14 residues in the CDR3. V was trimmed by 1 base and J by 10 bases, leaving 15 bases between them. The CDR3 spells CASSLLQGMYPQHF. The CDR3 region has the DNA TGCGCCAGCAGCTTGCTTCAGGGAATGTATCCCCAGCATTTT.

This clonotype was observed a handful of times. This chain joins TRBV6-5 and TRBJ2-3; no reliable D call. Germline V gene data show CDR1 as MNHEY and CDR2 as SVGAGI. The ends were cut back, 5 bases at V and 7 bases at J, with 10 bases in the middle. The CDR3 runs to 12 residues. CDR3 residues: CASSKDKYTQYF. In nucleotides, the CDR3 is TGTGCCAGCAGTAAAGATAAGTATACGCAGTATTTT.

This clonotype was counted a few times. The chain joins TRBV27 to TRBJ2-5; D uncertain. The CDR3 covers 18 residues. Trimming cost V 6 bases and J 0 bases, with 23 bases left between them. In germline, CDR1 is MNHEY, CDR2 SMNVEV (reference sequence). The CDR3 is CASSPSPPSSVYQETQYF. In nucleotides, the CDR3 is TGTGCCAGCAGCCCCTCCCCACCGTCATCCGTGTACCAAGAGACCCAGTACTTC.

This chain joins TRBV25-1 and TRBJ2-1; the match to TRBD1 covers 11 bases. The CDR3 totals 15 residues. The trim removed 6 bases at V and 4 bases at J, leaving 5 bases unmatched. Germline lookup yields CDR1 MGHDK and CDR2 SYGVNS. The CDR3 DNA reads as TGTGCCAGCAGGCTGGACAGGGGGCATTACAATGAGCAGTTCTTC. Its protein is CASRLDRGHYNEQFF.

This clonotype is a singleton in its sample. The V gene is TRBV5-1, the J gene TRBJ2-2, with D uncertain. The CDR3 covers 16 residues. Looked up from germline, CDR1 is SGHRS and CDR2 is YFSETQ. Between the trimmed V and J ends, which lost 0 bases and 2 bases, there was a span of 11 bases. Written as DNA, the CDR3 is TGCGCCAGCAGCTTGGGCGTAGGCGGCAACACCGGGGAGCTGTTTTTT. Translating it yields CASSLGVGGNTGELFF.

In this sample, this clonotype turned up a few times. The chain joins TRBV6-5 to TRBJ1-1; D not resolved. The length of the CDR3 is 14 residues. Germline-derived CDR1 and CDR2 are MNHEY and SVGAGI. Trimming removed 0 bases from V and 2 bases from J, with 7 bases in between. The CDR3 coding sequence is TGTGCCAGCAGTTACTCGACTCTCAACACTGAAGCTTTCTTT. It is translated as CASSYSTLNTEAFF.

The rearrangement uses TRBV21-1 and TRBJ1-1; the listed D gene, TRBD1, was not tested against the DNA. TRBV21-1 is a known pseudogene. The CDR3 has 12 amino acids. The CDR3 protein is CASSKVLRGAFF. As DNA, the CDR3 is TGTGCCAGCAGCAAAGTCCTTAGGGGAGCTTTCTTT.

The J gene is TRBJ1-3, the V gene TRBV27, with D possibly being TRBD1 (5 bases). CDR1 is MNHEY and CDR2 is SMNVEV in the germline V gene (reference sequence). V was clipped by 1 base and J by 8 bases, with 15 bases between them. The CDR3 is 15 amino acids. CDR3 sequence reads: CASSLYHPGKDTIYF. CDR3 sequence (DNA): TGTGCCAGCAGTTTATATCACCCAGGGAAAGACACCATATATTTT.

The rearrangement uses TRBV20-1 and TRBJ2-5, with D perhaps matching TRBD2 (5 bases). The CDR3 extends over 15 amino acids. V was trimmed by 2 bases and J by 3 bases, leaving 16 bases between them. Germline CDR1 reads DFQATT; CDR2 reads SNEGSKA (reference sequence). Here the CDR3 DNA reads TGCAGTGCTAGATCCTTAATCCGGGGTGAAGAGACCCAGTACTTC. Its protein is CSARSLIRGEETQYF.

This clonotype has more than one count but fewer than ten. The rearrangement uses TRBV7-9 and TRBJ2-5; possibly TRBD2 for D (6 bases). CDR1 is SEHNR, CDR2 FQNEAQ, per germline (reference sequence). The CDR3 has 15 residues. Trimming took off 4 bases at V and 2 bases at J, with 14 bases between the two ends. CDR3 protein: CASSYALGTQETQYF. The CDR3 DNA sequence: TGTGCCAGCAGCTACGCCTTAGGGACTCAAGAGACCCAGTACTTC. The whole variable domain, filled in from reference TRBV7-9 and TRBJ2-5, reads DTGVSQNPRHKITKRGQNVTFRCDPISEHNRLYWYRQTLGQGPEFLTYFQNEAQLEKSRLLSDRFSAERPKGSFSTLEIQRTEQGDSAMYLCASSYALGTQETQYFGPGTRLLVL.

The gene calls are TRBV5-8 and TRBJ1-1; 7 bases line up with TRBD1. The CDR3 runs 16 residues. The ends lost 7 bases at V and 0 bases at J; junction bases unmatched: 12. Germline assignment: CDR1 SGHTS and CDR2 YDEGEE. The CDR3 DNA reads as TGTGCCAGCCGCCTGGGACAGCGGACCATGAACACTGAAGCTTTCTTT. Its protein product is CASRLGQRTMNTEAFF. Complete variable domain (other parts from reference TRBV5-8 and TRBJ1-1): EAGVTQSPTHLIKTRGQQATLRCSPISGHTSVYWYQQALGLGLQFLLWYDEGEERNRGNFPPRFSGRQFPNYSSELNVNALELEDSALYLCASRLGQRTMNTEAFFGQGTRLTVV.

This chain links TRBV29-1 with TRBJ2-7; TRBD1 matches at 8 bases. The CDR3 loop spans 11 amino acids. Germline V lookup: CDR1 SQVTM, CDR2 ANQGSEA. V was clipped by 7 bases and J by 7 bases; unmatched bases: 6. CDR3 sequence reads: CSADRGGEQYF. In DNA form, the CDR3 reads TGCAGCGCTGACAGGGGCGGGGAGCAGTACTTC.

V usage is TRBV10-2 and J usage is TRBJ1-1, with TRBD1 identical over 7 bases. Germline CDR1 WSHSY, CDR2 SAAADI. The CDR3 sequence is 14 residues long. V shed 6 bases and J 4 bases; nucleotides not matched to a gene: 8. The DNA of the CDR3 is TGCGCCAGCAGACTACGACAGGGCGGCACTGAAGCTTTCTTT. It is translated as CASRLRQGGTEAFF.